This is a list of T cell receptor beta chains from one sample in a study of a mutant IDH1 vaccine in newly diagnosed glioma. For these TCRs, the target antigens are not known. Method: immunoSEQ multiplex PCR; TCRdb's copy keeps in-frame clones and lacks some. The repertoire consists of 70,000 to 90,000 clones, with around nine tenths occurring once and the leading ten covering approximately 0.6%. The material was PBMCs, obtained from a glioma patient whose treatment included an IDH1 peptide vaccine. These receptors were taken from a woman aged 45-65 years with glioma. The CDR3 runs from the conserved cysteine through the conserved F or W. The order of the fields is J gene, CDR3 length, V gene, D gene, CDR3 protein. The D gene is left open where the match is weak.

j_gene: TRBJ1-5
len: 14
v_gene: TRBV6-1
d_gene: -
CDR3aa: CASAKASQGQPQHF

j_gene: TRBJ2-7
len: 14
v_gene: TRBV5-1
d_gene: TRBD2
CDR3aa: CASSTSGTSYEQYF

j_gene: TRBJ2-3
len: 16
v_gene: TRBV28
d_gene: -
CDR3aa: CASSFRRAKMTDTQYF

j_gene: TRBJ2-5
len: 16
v_gene: TRBV7-3
d_gene: TRBD2
CDR3aa: CASSLGTSGIRETQYF

j_gene: TRBJ1-1
len: 14
v_gene: TRBV11-2
d_gene: -
CDR3aa: CASSLVVGGTEAFF

j_gene: TRBJ1-5
len: 17
v_gene: TRBV4-1
d_gene: TRBD1
CDR3aa: CASSHHPRGQTNQPQHF

j_gene: TRBJ2-5
len: 14
v_gene: TRBV4-1
d_gene: -
CDR3aa: CASSQGAGSETQYF

j_gene: TRBJ1-2
len: 17
v_gene: TRBV7-3
d_gene: -
CDR3aa: CASSSQGGGQGGYGYTF

j_gene: TRBJ2-5
len: 17
v_gene: TRBV12-5
d_gene: TRBD1
CDR3aa: CASGLARDSYAQETQYF

j_gene: TRBJ1-6
len: 15
v_gene: TRBV30
d_gene: -
CDR3aa: CAWSRGSSYNSPLHF

j_gene: TRBJ2-1
len: 15
v_gene: TRBV2
d_gene: -
CDR3aa: CASSEASVSYNEQFF

j_gene: TRBJ2-7
len: 14
v_gene: TRBV7-9
d_gene: -
CDR3aa: CASSLEGLSYEQYF

j_gene: TRBJ2-1
len: 15
v_gene: TRBV18
d_gene: -
CDR3aa: CASSPLDLSYNEQFF

j_gene: TRBJ2-7
len: 14
v_gene: TRBV11-2
d_gene: TRBD2
CDR3aa: CASSSGLGRYEQYF

j_gene: TRBJ2-1
len: 14
v_gene: TRBV23-1
d_gene: -
CDR3aa: CASSQRVADNEQFF

j_gene: TRBJ2-7
len: 15
v_gene: TRBV10-3
d_gene: -
CDR3aa: CAISESGGRGYEQYF

j_gene: TRBJ2-6
len: 15
v_gene: TRBV11-3
d_gene: -
CDR3aa: CASSPGGAGANVLTF

j_gene: TRBJ1-1
len: 16
v_gene: TRBV5-1
d_gene: -
CDR3aa: CASSLDITESNTEAFF

j_gene: TRBJ2-6
len: 16
v_gene: TRBV9
d_gene: -
CDR3aa: CASSVVRSSGANVLTF

j_gene: TRBJ1-1
len: 15
v_gene: TRBV7-9
d_gene: TRBD1
CDR3aa: CASSVGTGGFTEAFF

j_gene: TRBJ2-7
len: 14
v_gene: TRBV5-1
d_gene: -
CDR3aa: CASSLSPQVGEQYF

j_gene: TRBJ2-7
len: 13
v_gene: TRBV30
d_gene: -
CDR3aa: CAWSVGWADEQYF

j_gene: TRBJ1-5
len: 14
v_gene: TRBV30
d_gene: -
CDR3aa: CAWSDLDMNQPQHF

j_gene: TRBJ1-1
len: 13
v_gene: TRBV30
d_gene: -
CDR3aa: CAWSVTGRTEAFF

j_gene: -
len: 15
v_gene: TRBV5-6
d_gene: -
CDR3aa: CASSLQGRGPYEQYF

j_gene: TRBJ2-5
len: 16
v_gene: TRBV9
d_gene: -
CDR3aa: CASSPGWGRVGETQYF

j_gene: TRBJ2-7
len: 13
v_gene: TRBV9
d_gene: TRBD1
CDR3aa: CASSDGTVDEQYF

j_gene: TRBJ2-1
len: 16
v_gene: TRBV7-9
d_gene: TRBD1
CDR3aa: CASSSPPGQGRKEQFF

j_gene: TRBJ1-5
len: 13
v_gene: TRBV6-6
d_gene: -
CDR3aa: CASSWALNQPQHF

j_gene: TRBJ1-5
len: 15
v_gene: TRBV28
d_gene: -
CDR3aa: CASSPIPGRGQPQHF

j_gene: TRBJ1-5
len: 16
v_gene: TRBV28
d_gene: TRBD1
CDR3aa: CASTTHGSGQGEPQHF

j_gene: TRBJ1-1
len: 11
v_gene: TRBV6-9
d_gene: TRBD1
CDR3aa: CASSEGGQAFF

j_gene: TRBJ2-1
len: 14
v_gene: TRBV11-2
d_gene: TRBD1
CDR3aa: CASSSQGAHNEQFF

j_gene: TRBJ1-4
len: 12
v_gene: TRBV18
d_gene: -
CDR3aa: CASSPEDEKLFF

j_gene: TRBJ1-6
len: 15
v_gene: TRBV2
d_gene: TRBD1
CDR3aa: CASSKDRGGNSPLHF

j_gene: TRBJ2-7
len: 12
v_gene: TRBV2
d_gene: -
CDR3aa: CASRRDGSSQYF

j_gene: TRBJ2-7
len: 16
v_gene: TRBV6-5
d_gene: -
CDR3aa: CTSSYSNQGGTYEQYF

j_gene: TRBJ2-7
len: 15
v_gene: TRBV6-1
d_gene: TRBD1
CDR3aa: CASSGVDRVFYEQYF

j_gene: TRBJ2-7
len: 12
v_gene: TRBV9
d_gene: -
CDR3aa: CASSEGKNEQYF

j_gene: TRBJ1-1
len: 14
v_gene: TRBV28
d_gene: -
CDR3aa: CASSFLAGNTEAFF

j_gene: TRBJ2-5
len: 12
v_gene: TRBV2
d_gene: -
CDR3aa: CASRRDGSSQYF

j_gene: TRBJ1-2
len: 13
v_gene: TRBV5-1
d_gene: TRBD1
CDR3aa: CASSFTGGYGYTF

j_gene: TRBJ2-3
len: 11
v_gene: TRBV12-5
d_gene: -
CDR3aa: CASGITDTQYF

j_gene: TRBJ2-4
len: 12
v_gene: TRBV4-2
d_gene: -
CDR3aa: CASSQGGPIQYF

j_gene: TRBJ1-4
len: 14
v_gene: TRBV28
d_gene: TRBD1
CDR3aa: CASRITGDREKLFF

j_gene: TRBJ2-1
len: 14
v_gene: TRBV6-1
d_gene: TRBD2
CDR3aa: CASSPGGWDNEQFF